This TCR beta chain was captured in a study of blood T cell repertoires in COVID-19 (dated by TCRdb to about 2020). Describing the broader study: Samples covering the acute and convalescent phases of COVID-19 were provided by collaborators in the United States, Italy and Spain. The prospective study material was composed of cDNA or gDNA derived from T cells, B-cell-depleted T cells, or PBMCs. Deeply sampled blood TCRbeta repertoires from subjects exposed to, actively infected with, or recovered from COVID-19 were included in the dataset. A freely available public database, intended as a resource for researchers studying the immune response to SARS-CoV-2, is where the repertoires were released. The samples were drawn from the first 160 participants of the ongoing ImmuneRACE study and from roughly 1,300 subjects provided by 6 global collaborators. Nearly every sample came with metadata listing a de-identified subject ID, COVID-19 status, age in years and sex. Where available, HLA class I and class II types were obtained from metadata supplied by the sample provider rather than from assay-based typing.

Collaborating institutions collected whole blood in K2EDTA tubes following their own protocols. For TCRbeta analysis, collaborator samples were shipped as frozen whole blood, as isolated PBMCs, or as DNA extracted from either sample type. Details on this clone: It has no known antigen specificity. One junction end does not reproduce the germline sequence, and a read error may be involved.

Paper-wide results and their limitations: The amount of clinical and demographic metadata varied by source and participant and was provided uncurated.

The CDR3 covers 13 residues, taking in both the cysteine and the phenylalanine. Only CDR3 DNA is held: 39 bases, read in frame from base 1. Taken from the germline V gene, the CDR1 and CDR2 loops are MNHEY and SVGEGT. The immunoSEQ Assay, a bias-controlled multiplex PCR, was used to amplify TCRbeta CDR3 regions from genomic DNA. On the authors' methods: Within the assay, amplification of reference gene primers was used to estimate how many nucleated cells each sample contained. To quantify the absolute abundance of each unique TCRbeta CDR3 rearrangement, sequence reads were collapsed and filtered. Productive Simpson clonality was computed per sample as the square root of Simpson's diversity index over productive rearrangements. TCRdb took this table from immuneACCESS and kept in-frame rearrangements with V and J called. Such tables lack part of the clones; where checked against another copy, unresolved V genes explain under half of the gap, and the rest is unexplained. Clone size and the V and J calls come from that table; the DNA yielded D and trimming. This sample is represented by approximately 94,000 clones; 70% to 85% of them were singletons. The ten largest account for 20% to 25% of the sample.

The sequenced material came from peripheral blood. The TCR was taken from a man in his sixties with acute or convalescent COVID-19. Here the chain combines TRBV6-2 or TRBV6-3 and TRBJ2-1, and TRBD2 may be the D gene, going by 6 matching bases. The nucleotide sequence is TGTGCCAGCAGTTGGGACTCGGCCAACTTTAGAATCTTC. This yields the protein CASSWDSANFRIF.